This T cell receptor (beta chain) comes out of a study of blood T cell repertoires in COVID-19 (dated by TCRdb to 2020 to 2021). In the study overall: Samples covering the acute and convalescent phases of COVID-19 were provided by collaborators in the United States, Italy and Spain. The samples were drawn from the first 160 participants of the ongoing ImmuneRACE study and from 1,200 or so subjects provided by 6 global collaborators. A freely available public database, intended as a resource for researchers studying the immune response to SARS-CoV-2, is where the repertoires were released. Subjects who had been exposed to COVID-19, were actively infected with it, or had recovered from it provided the deeply sampled blood TCRbeta repertoires that made up the dataset. The prospective study material was composed of cDNA or gDNA derived from T cells, B-cell-depleted T cells, or PBMCs. A de-identified subject ID, COVID-19 status, age in years and sex were almost always included in the sample metadata. Where HLA class I and class II types were available, the types were taken from metadata supplied by the sample provider, not from assay-based typing.

What the authors observed across the whole study: Clinical and demographic metadata were provided uncurated, with the amount varying by source and participant.

V gives up 4 bases and J gives up 7 bases, and the segment between their germline ends measures 14 bases. Spanning cysteine to phenylalanine, the CDR3 consists of 14 amino acids. Only CDR3 DNA remains: 42 bases, in frame from the first base. According to the germline V gene, CDR1 reads LGHNA and CDR2 reads YSLEER. Another Seattle source contributed samples from volunteer blood donors who had recovered from COVID-19. Whole blood was collected in K2EDTA tubes by collaborating institutions according to the institutions' own protocols. For TCRbeta analysis, collaborator samples were shipped as frozen whole blood, as isolated PBMCs, or as DNA extracted from either sample type. With respect to this clone: The clone's antigen remains unknown. There are no base qualities to consult, and no much larger clone falls within one base.

TCRbeta CDR3 regions were amplified from genomic DNA by means of the immunoSEQ Assay, a bias-controlled multiplex PCR. In the paper's pipeline: Within the assay, amplification of reference gene primers was used to estimate how many nucleated cells each sample contained. Sequence reads were collapsed and filtered to measure the absolute abundance of every unique TCRbeta CDR3 rearrangement. For each sample, productive Simpson clonality was calculated as the square root of Simpson's diversity index over productive rearrangements. Sourced from immuneACCESS, this table was stored by TCRdb with only in-frame sequences that have V and J called. A share of the clones is absent; for the studies checked, an unresolved V gene accounts for under half, and the remainder has no known explanation. D and trimming come from the DNA, and the V and J calls and clone size come from that table. The table for this sample lists around 240,000 clones; roughly 82% of them were counted only once. The ten largest clones capture 1.4% of the sample.

The source is a woman between 35 and 50 years old who had recovered from COVID-19. Sequenced: peripheral blood. In this chain, TRBV4-3 is recombined with TRBJ1-5; the D gene is possibly TRBD1, with 5 bases matching. This receptor carries the CDR3 CASSLIGAGQPQHF. The nucleotide sequence is TGCGCCAGCAGCCTTATTGGGGCCGGGCAGCCCCAGCATTTT.